This entry lists 18 T cell receptor beta chains sequenced from one sample in a study of T cells expressing NK-cell markers. TCRdb processed the 5' RACE reads again and assigns one entry to each CDR3 protein, with no DNA. This listing includes about 150,000 distinct CDR3 sequences. The specimen sequenced was blood T cells: a sorted CD56 or NKG2C T cell subset, CD4+ or CD8+ T cells, or bulk PBMC T cells (not recorded which). These receptors all come from a woman in her forties or fifties in good health.

The chain links TRBV12-3 or TRBV12-4 to TRBJ2-3; the D call of TRBD1 rests on TCRdb alone, since no DNA is present to check it. The CDR3 spans 14 residues. The CDR3 loop reads CASSPRTGRDTQYF.

The chain is built from TRBV7-9 and TRBJ1-5. The CDR3 has 13 amino acids. Germline CDR1 and CDR2: SEHNR and FQNEAQ (reference sequence). The CDR3 region is CASSLDELQPQHF.

V gene TRBV10-2 combines with J gene TRBJ2-1; TCRdb selects TRBD1, and the lack of DNA leaves this call unchecked. Germline assignment: CDR1 WSHSY and CDR2 SAAADI. There are 15 residues in the CDR3. The CDR3 here is CASSSVGARGREQFF.

V is TRBV4-1 and J is TRBJ1-1. The CDR3 has 13 amino acids. Germline-derived CDR1 and CDR2 are MGHRA and YSYEKL. This CDR3 reads CASSQGSASRAFF.

The genes are TRBV2 and TRBJ2-2. Germline V gives CDR1 SNHLY, CDR2 FYNNEI. The CDR3 runs to 15 residues. The CDR3 is CASESRQTNTGELFF. The whole variable domain, remainder taken from reference TRBV2 and TRBJ2-2, is EPEVTQTPSHQVTQMGQEVILRCVPISNHLYFYWYRQILGQKVEFLVSFYNNEISEKSEIFDDQFSVERPDGSNFTLKIRSTKLEDSAMYFCASESRQTNTGELFFGEGSRLTVL.

The CDR3 sequence is CATIRGSLGGYTF. The chain combines TRBV12-3 or TRBV12-4 with TRBJ1-2. CDR3 size: 13 residues.

V usage is TRBV6-1 and J usage is TRBJ1-5; without DNA, the TCRdb call of TRBD1 cannot be checked. Germline CDR1 is MNHNS and CDR2 is SASEGT. This CDR3 is built from 13 residues. The CDR3 here is CASSEVLRGPQHF.

This chain's CDR3 is CASSHSDRPLTEAFF. The chain employs TRBV3-1 and TRBJ1-1; TCRdb returns TRBD1, unconfirmable since there is no DNA. This CDR3 comprises 15 residues. Germline-derived CDR1 and CDR2 are LGHDT and YNNKEL (reference sequence).

This chain connects TRBV3-1 to TRBJ2-3; TCRdb returns TRBD1, unconfirmable since there is no DNA. From germline, CDR1 is LGHDT and CDR2 YNNKEL (reference sequence). CDR3 length: 14 amino acids. CDR3: CASSPMGRLDTQYF.

This chain joins TRBV10-1 and TRBJ2-3. The CDR3 consists of 13 residues. Germline V gene sequence: CDR1 WNHNN, CDR2 SYGVQD (reference sequence). CDR3 protein: CASSLTSTDTQYF.

V and J are TRBV5-1 and TRBJ2-5; no DNA is available, so the TRBD2 call from TCRdb remains unchecked. CDR3 size: 15 residues. Per the germline V gene, CDR1 is SGHRS and CDR2 is YFSETQ. The chain's CDR3 is CASSLALGRFETQYF. Variable domain in full (rest from reference TRBV5-1 and TRBJ2-5): KAGVTQTPRYLIKTRGQQVTLSCSPISGHRSVSWYQQTPGQGLQFLFEYFSETQRNKGNFPGRFSGRQFSNSRSEMNVSTLELGDSALYLCASSLALGRFETQYFGPGTRLLVL.

The CDR3 loop reads CASSFWGADPYGYTF. The V gene is TRBV7-2, the J gene TRBJ1-2; TCRdb's D call of TRBD1 is untestable without DNA. The CDR3 length is 15 residues. CDR1 is SGHTA and CDR2 is FQGNSA in the germline V gene.

The chain combines TRBV7-9 with TRBJ2-2; TCRdb's D call, TRBD1, is unchecked because there is no DNA. Germline CDR1 reads SEHNR; CDR2 reads FQNEAQ (reference sequence). The CDR3 is 15 residues long. This chain's CDR3 is CASSPDRGAGGELFF.

The chain has TRBV7-2 and TRBJ2-1; the D call of TRBD2 rests on TCRdb alone, since no DNA is present to check it. The CDR3 totals 15 residues. Looked up from germline, CDR1 is SGHTA and CDR2 is FQGNSA. The chain's CDR3 is CASSLGLAGGVGQFF.

CDR3 region: CASSGQGYEQYF. V is TRBV7-9 and J is TRBJ2-7; TCRdb's D call of TRBD1 is untestable without DNA. Germline V gives CDR1 SEHNR, CDR2 FQNEAQ (reference sequence). This CDR3 spans 12 amino acids. Full variable domain (outside the CDR3, taken from reference TRBV7-9 and TRBJ2-7): DTGVSQNPRHKITKRGQNVTFRCDPISEHNRLYWYRQTLGQGPEFLTYFQNEAQLEKSRLLSDRFSAERPKGSFSTLEIQRTEQGDSAMYLCASSGQGYEQYFGPGTRLTVT.

The genes are TRBV29-1 and TRBJ2-3. CDR1 SQVTM and CDR2 ANQGSEA come from the germline V gene. This CDR3 has 13 amino acids. CDR3 region: CSVPKDSTDTQYF.

V is TRBV20-1 and J is TRBJ2-1; TCRdb gives TRBD2 as the D gene, but with no DNA this cannot be confirmed. Germline V gives CDR1 DFQATT, CDR2 SNEGSKA (reference sequence). The CDR3 runs 16 residues. This chain's CDR3 is CSAFSASGSSYNEQFF.

The chain combines TRBV11-2 with TRBJ2-1. There are 12 residues in the CDR3. The germline V gene has CDR1 SGHAT and CDR2 FQNNGV. The CDR3 sequence: CASTLRVNEQFF.